Listed here are 21 T cell receptor beta chains from one sample, sequenced in a study of memory CD4+ T cells and cytomegalovirus serostatus. Single viable CD3+CD4+CD8-CD45RO+ cells were sorted as the memory CD4+ T cells. The method was immunoSEQ multiplex PCR; TCRdb's version includes in-frame clones alone and lacks a portion of them. Of about 75,000 clones in the sample, around 78% are singletons; the top ten hold 2% to 3%. Sequenced sample: memory CD4+ T cells from blood. Receptor source: an adult in good health and CMV-seropositive.

The chain recombines TRBV4-1 with TRBJ1-2; TRBD1 agrees at 9 bases. The germline gives CDR1 MGHRA, CDR2 YSYEKL. The length of the CDR3 is 17 residues. V gave up 4 bases and J gave up 5 bases; unmatched junction bases: 14. Here the CDR3 reads CASSRRTGEGGGYGYTF. CDR3 sequence (DNA): TGCGCCAGCAGCCGCCGGACAGGGGAGGGTGGGGGATATGGCTACACCTTC.

The J gene is TRBJ2-2, the V gene TRBV10-3; maybe TRBD1 (5 bases). The CDR3 loop spans 15 amino acids. Deletions cut 6 bases from V and 0 bases from J, with 11 bases between. Germline-derived CDR1 and CDR2 are ENHRY and SYGVKD. Written as DNA, the CDR3 is TGTGCCATCAGAGGGGCCAACACGAACACCGGGGAGCTGTTTTTT. Translation gives CAIRGANTNTGELFF.

The rearrangement uses TRBV10-3 and TRBJ1-5, with a weak D call TRBD1 (5 bases). Germline assignment: CDR1 ENHRY and CDR2 SYGVKD. Trimming removed 4 bases at V and 7 bases at J, with 20 bases between. CDR3 length: 16 residues. For the CDR3, the DNA is TGTGCCATCAGTGGAGGGGCGACTGAGACGAGGCAGCCCCAGCATTTT. Encoded protein: CAISGGATETRQPQHF.

The chain employs TRBV7-2 and TRBJ2-1, with D perhaps given as TRBD1 or TRBD2 (6 bases each). In germline, CDR1 is SGHTA, CDR2 FQGNSA. Trimming removed 1 base from V and 4 bases from J, with 11 bases in between. This CDR3 is built from 15 residues. CDR3 amino acids: CASSLEGGQYNEQFF. The CDR3 region has the DNA TGTGCCAGCAGCTTAGAAGGGGGGCAATACAATGAGCAGTTCTTC.

V gene TRBV7-2 combines with J gene TRBJ2-1; D tentatively fits TRBD1 or TRBD2 (5 bases each). The V and J ends lost 1 base and 9 bases respectively, with 13 bases between them. CDR3 length equals 14 residues. Germline CDR1 and CDR2: SGHTA and FQGNSA. The CDR3 bases are TGTGCCAGCAGCTTAGGGCTGGGGGACGTTGAGCAGTTCTTC. As protein: CASSLGLGDVEQFF.

The CDR3 DNA sequence: TGTGCCAGTAGTAAGGGACTAGCGAGGAATGAGCAGTTCTTC. It encodes CASSKGLARNEQFF. The rearrangement uses TRBV19 and TRBJ2-1, with 10 bases matching TRBD2. In germline, CDR1 is LNHDA, CDR2 SQIVND (reference sequence). CDR3 size: 14 residues. With 4 bases clipped from V and 7 bases from J, the junction kept 4 bases outside the gene matches.

The rearrangement uses TRBV2 and TRBJ2-7; D gene ambiguous. CDR1 and CDR2 from the germline V gene are SNHLY and FYNNEI. V was cut by 10 bases and J by 0 bases, with 16 bases left in between. CDR3 size: 14 residues. CDR3 sequence (DNA): TGTGCCATCAACCGCCCCCCTAGCTCCTACGAGCAGTACTTC. Its protein product is CAINRPPSSYEQYF.

This clone was seen ten or more times. The chain carries TRBV7-2 and TRBJ2-3; the D gene could be TRBD1 or TRBD2 (5 bases each). V dropped 3 bases and J dropped 3 bases, with 19 bases sitting between them. Germline V gene sequence: CDR1 SGHTA, CDR2 FQGNSA. CDR3 length: 17 residues. CDR3 residues: CASSFASFRKGTDTQYF. The CDR3 DNA follows: TGTGCCAGCAGCTTCGCTAGCTTCCGAAAGGGGACAGATACGCAGTATTTT.

This sequence joins TRBV5-6 and TRBJ2-7; D call uncertain. CDR1 and CDR2 (germline): SGHDT, YYEEEE. V lost 3 bases and J 5 bases, leaving 6 bases between the germline ends. The CDR3 runs 11 residues. The CDR3 coding sequence is TGTGCCAGCAGCTCGAGAAACGAGCAGTACTTC. Its protein product is CASSSRNEQYF.

The chain couples TRBV25-1 to TRBJ1-2; maybe TRBD1 (5 bases). The CDR3 spans 14 residues. Germline V CDR1 and CDR2: MGHDK, SYGVNS. Trimming cost V 6 bases and J 4 bases, with 15 bases left between them. The CDR3 spells CASSRIGTSYGYTF. The CDR3 region has the DNA TGTGCCAGCAGCCGCATAGGGACGAGCTATGGCTACACCTTC.

This CDR3 is CASSLGGNSNQPQHF. The CDR3, as DNA: TGTGCCAGTAGCCTAGGGGGGAATAGCAATCAGCCCCAGCATTTT. The chain uses TRBV19 and TRBJ1-5, with D maybe TRBD1 (6 bases). V lost 6 bases and J 0 bases, leaving 12 bases between the germline ends. The CDR3 loop spans 15 amino acids. CDR1 and CDR2 from the germline V gene are LNHDA and SQIVND (reference sequence).

This clone was picked up many times. The chain recombines TRBV2 with TRBJ2-7; D is perhaps TRBD1 (5 bases). Trimming removed 2 bases from V and 4 bases from J, with 6 bases in between. Germline CDR1 is SNHLY and CDR2 is FYNNEI. This CDR3 has 12 amino acids. CDR3 bases: TGTGCCAGCAGTGAAAGGGGTTACGAGCAGTACGTC. It is translated as CASSERGYEQYV.

V usage is TRBV5-8 and J usage is TRBJ2-5; the D is unclear. V lost 1 base to trimming and J lost 5 bases, with 9 bases between them. Per the germline V gene, CDR1 is SGHTS and CDR2 is YDEGEE. This CDR3 has 13 amino acids. The CDR3 DNA reads TGTGCCAGCAGCTTGAGCCTAGGGGAGACCCAGTACTTC. Encoded protein: CASSLSLGETQYF.

The rearrangement uses TRBV30 and TRBJ1-2; D ambiguous. The V gene lost 0 bases and the J gene lost 0 bases, with 8 bases spanning the gap. Germline loops: CDR1 GTSNPN, CDR2 SVGIG (reference sequence). The CDR3 sequence is 14 residues long. The chain's CDR3 is CAWSVGTSNYGYTF. The CDR3 DNA reads TGTGCCTGGAGTGTAGGTACCTCTAACTATGGCTACACCTTC.

V gene TRBV5-4 combines with J gene TRBJ2-3, with D tentatively TRBD2 (6 bases). Trimming shortened V by 4 bases and J by 1 base, and 7 bases separated the two germline ends. The V gene's germline CDR1 is SGHNT and CDR2 YYREEE (reference sequence). The CDR3 sequence is 13 residues long. The CDR3 sequence: CASSGEGTDTQYF. The CDR3 nucleotides are TGTGCCAGCAGCGGGGAGGGCACAGATACGCAGTATTTT.

The chain couples TRBV9 to TRBJ2-3; unclear D gene. The CDR3 spans 12 residues. Deletions cut 1 base from V and 5 bases from J, with 5 bases between. From germline, CDR1 is SGDLS and CDR2 YYNGEE. The CDR3 protein is CASSVSEDTQYF. The CDR3 DNA sequence: TGTGCCAGCAGCGTATCCGAAGATACGCAGTATTTT.

This clone was observed a few times. The chain carries TRBV6-5 and TRBJ1-2; 7 positions agree with TRBD1. V shed 6 bases and J 7 bases; nucleotides not matched to a gene: 2. Germline V gives CDR1 MNHEY, CDR2 SVGAGI. This CDR3 region has 11 residues. The chain's CDR3 is CASRYRGGYTF. The CDR3 DNA reads TGTGCCAGCAGATACAGGGGTGGCTACACCTTC.

V is TRBV6-6 and J is TRBJ1-1; 7 nucleotides align to TRBD1. The CDR3 spans 14 residues. V lost 0 bases, J lost 5 bases, and 3 bases stayed unmatched. Germline CDR1 MNHNY, CDR2 SVGAGI (reference sequence). The CDR3 nucleotides are TGTGCCAGCAGTTACTCCGGACAGGCGACTGAAGCTTTCTTT. Its translation: CASSYSGQATEAFF.

The chain employs TRBV29-1 and TRBJ1-2; 11 bases fit TRBD1. After removal of 4 bases from V and 4 bases from J, the junction contained 5 bases not matched to a gene. The V gene's germline CDR1 is SQVTM and CDR2 ANQGSEA. The CDR3 length is 14 residues. In nucleotides, the CDR3 is TGCAGCGTTGTACGGGGACAGGGGGTCTATGGCTACACCTTC. Protein: CSVVRGQGVYGYTF.

The chain couples TRBV2 to TRBJ1-6, with TRBD1 matching 7 bases. With V trimmed by 4 bases and J by 4 bases, 16 bases remained unmatched. Germline V lookup: CDR1 SNHLY, CDR2 FYNNEI. This CDR3 is 19 amino acids long. The CDR3 DNA is TGTGCCAGCAGTGGACCAGGACAGGCCCGACAACAATATAATTCACCCCTCCACTTT. It is translated as CASSGPGQARQQYNSPLHF.

The chain recombines TRBV28 with TRBJ2-1; 7 nucleotides align to TRBD2. Per the germline V gene, CDR1 is MDHEN and CDR2 is SYDVKM. Germline trimming cut 7 bases from V and 0 bases from J; bases unmatched to any gene: 12. The CDR3 is made up of 17 amino acids. The CDR3 coding sequence is TGTGCCAGCACCTCAGCGGGAACCCCTAGCTCCTACAATGAGCAGTTCTTC. Translating gives CASTSAGTPSSYNEQFF.